This paragraph covers one T cell receptor beta chain sequence. Its specificity is not known. This entry belongs to a study of CD8+ T cells in alopecia areata. On the study more broadly: Tofacitinib was taken orally by treated patients, and the dose was 5 to 10 mg twice daily.

Reverse transcription of extracted RNA yielded cDNA, which provided the sequencing template. The method was immunoSEQ multiplex PCR; TCRdb's version includes in-frame clones alone and lacks a portion of them. This table holds fewer than 250,000 clones, 50% to 60% found once. Germline V lookup: CDR1 MGHRA, CDR2 YSYEKL. V gave up 2 bases and J gave up 10 bases; unmatched junction bases: 8. This CDR3 region has 14 residues. Study-level findings and limits: Mice showed clearer TCR sharing than patients did, a gap that was possibly HLA-related.

Individuals with alopecia areata gave both lesional scalp punch biopsies and peripheral blood for collection. PBMC-derived CD4+ and CD8+ T cells were sorted. The sample was CD4+ T cells sorted from blood, taken at week 0. The gene calls are TRBV4-1 and TRBJ2-1; 7 bases map to TRBD2. The TCR sequence derives from a human donor with alopecia areata. The CDR3 region is CASSQLGGGEEQFF. The CDR3 DNA reads as TGCGCCAGCAGCCAATTGGGCGGGGGTGAAGAGCAGTTCTTC.